This record concerns one TCR beta chain sequence. A few counts support this clone. Which antigen it targets is not known. Base quality data are lacking; no much larger clone is found one base away. CD4+ T cells from unexposed donors were collected before the COVID-19 pandemic (2011-2018). After around 10 days of culture, CD4+ T cells were isolated with the EasySep CD4+ T cell isolation kit. Unexposed donor CD4+ T cells were tested for reactivity to SARS-CoV-2 S and N and four common cold coronavirus spike pools, as cell number allowed. PBMCs were cultured at around 2 million per well in IMDM supplemented with around 5% human AB serum and 8 to 10 IU/ml IL-2. Half of the culture medium was replaced with fresh IL-2-containing medium on days 3 and 7. In general, triplicate replicate wells were used for every peptide culture condition. Leukapheresis product for the unexposed donors was bought commercially. PBMCs were isolated from leukapheresis product or whole blood by Ficoll-Paque PLUS gradient centrifugation. PBMCs were either used fresh in the expansion assay or cryopreserved at -140 degrees C. The QIAamp Micro DNA Kit was used to extract genomic DNA from the CD4+ T cells.

The data stem from a study of CD4 T cells in relation to SARS-CoV-2 and coronaviruses (dated by TCRdb to about 2021). About the study as a whole: In the ViraFEST assay, PBMCs were grown with antigen for approximately ten days, and TCR beta CDR3s were then sequenced to identify antigen-specific clonal expansions. An HIV-1 Nef peptide pool or a culture without peptide was used as the negative reference condition. HLA restriction was mapped for shared crossreactive spike epitopes using patient-derived lymphoblastoid cell lines. At the level of individual TCR clonotypes, the study measured memory CD4+ T cell crossreactivity between SARS-CoV-2 spike protein and common cold coronavirus spike proteins. The Adaptive Biotechnologies TCR-sequencing kit was used to sequence samples from a few pre-COVID donors and the naive versus memory experiments, whereas other data were Illumina-based. For other donors in the study, expansion assays were sequenced with a different, Illumina-based TCR-beta assay.

Measured from the cysteine to the phenylalanine, the CDR3 is 14 residues long. The read is trimmed to its CDR3 DNA, 42 bases read in frame from base 1. V is pruned by 7 bases and J by 2 bases, leaving 9 bases of the junction without a gene match. Reading the germline V gene gives CDR1 SGHRS and CDR2 YFSETQ. Points the paper makes about the study in general: In about 60% of donors, memory CD4+ clonotypes turned up that crossrecognized SARS-CoV-2 and at least one common cold coronavirus spike. Small numbers of patients and of tested TCRs limited the study. Crossreactivity analysis centred on spike protein, so crossreactivity against other viral proteins was not assessed. Because no donor provided both pre-pandemic and post-infection samples, tracing the source of pre-existing responses was limited. Compared with monoreactive clones, crossreactive clones had significantly weaker SARS-CoV-2-driven expansion, a result consistent with antigenic imprinting.

Library preparation employed the immunoSEQ multiplex PCR assay. As for the original processing: Preprocessing removed nonproductive sequences and CDR3s not starting with C, not ending with F or W, or shorter than 7 amino acids. Antigen-specific clonotypes were called with the MANAFEST web app on the basis of expansion relative to the reference and to other culture wells. A clone counted as positive if significantly expanded in 2 of 3 replicate wells versus the reference culture at FDR below 0.05. To be called positive, a clone also had to show significant expansion compared with every other tandem well and an odds ratio greater than 5. CDR3 homology was quantified as pairwise Levenshtein distance, calculated with the stringdist R package after three terminal residues were trimmed from each end. TCRdb carries this immuneACCESS record with in-frame sequences only. Its versions omit some clonotypes, under half of them owing to an unresolved V gene in the studies checked, with the rest unexplained. V and J calls plus clone size are reproduced from that table; the DNA served to infer D and trimming. The sample data list around 18,000 clones, and around 79% of these were observed just once. The ten largest clonotypes hold 30% of the sample.

The sequencing sample was made of CD4+ T cells from PBMCs, cultured in vitro. This chain is built from TRBV5-1 and TRBJ2-7; 7 junctional bases match TRBD1. The sequence derives from a human donor in good health. The CDR3 reads as follows: CASGTGTVTYEQYF. The DNA sequence is TGCGCCAGCGGGACCGGGACAGTTACCTACGAGCAGTACTTC.